This is a list of T cell receptor beta chains from one sample in a study of cytomegalovirus exposure and HLA in healthy donors. Data came from immunoSEQ multiplex PCR; TCRdb stores just in-frame clones and leaves some out. Of about 160,000 clones listed, 80% are singletons. Sequencing was carried out using PBMCs. The receptors originated from a man in his late teens or twenties in good health and CMV-seropositive. Each CDR3 is given with its conserved first and last residue. The D gene is left open where the match is weak. A clone size is listed for some rows: how often the clone was seen (once, few, many), or a class if it is expanded.

clone_size: -
v_call: TRBV7-2
j_call: TRBJ2-1
d_call: -
cdr3_nt: TGTGCCAGCAGCTTAGCGGTGGCGGGGGCCGAGCAGTTCTTC
cdr3_aa: CASSLAVAGAEQFF

clone_size: -
v_call: TRBV4-2
j_call: TRBJ2-1
d_call: -
cdr3_nt: TGTGCCAGCAGCCAAGATATCGGCAATGAGCAGTTCTTC
cdr3_aa: CASSQDIGNEQFF

clone_size: -
v_call: TRBV30
j_call: TRBJ2-1
d_call: -
cdr3_nt: TGTGCCTGGAGTGTACTGGGGAGCTCCTACAATGAGCAGTTCTTC
cdr3_aa: CAWSVLGSSYNEQFF

clone_size: -
v_call: TRBV27
j_call: TRBJ1-5
d_call: -
cdr3_nt: TGTGCCAGCAGTTTATCGGCACCCGATCAGCCCCAGCATTTT
cdr3_aa: CASSLSAPDQPQHF

clone_size: -
v_call: TRBV2
j_call: TRBJ1-2
d_call: TRBD1
cdr3_nt: TGTGCCAGCAGTGTAGTCGCAGGGGGCCTTGGCTACACCTTC
cdr3_aa: CASSVVAGGLGYTF

clone_size: -
v_call: TRBV6-6
j_call: TRBJ1-2
d_call: -
cdr3_nt: TGTGCCAGCAGTTACTCGATCTCGGGAAACTATGGCTACACCTTC
cdr3_aa: CASSYSISGNYGYTF

clone_size: -
v_call: TRBV6-1
j_call: TRBJ2-7
d_call: -
cdr3_nt: TGTGCCAGCAGTGCCCTCAGGGGCCTAGTTTTC
cdr3_aa: CASSALRGLVF

clone_size: -
v_call: TRBV4-1
j_call: TRBJ1-3
d_call: -
cdr3_nt: TGCGCCAGCAGCCAAGATGGAGCAAACGGAAACACCATATATTTT
cdr3_aa: CASSQDGANGNTIYF

clone_size: -
v_call: TRBV6-1
j_call: TRBJ2-5
d_call: -
cdr3_nt: TGTGCCAGCAGTGGAGGCCCGCAAGAGACCCAGTACTTC
cdr3_aa: CASSGGPQETQYF

clone_size: -
v_call: TRBV19
j_call: TRBJ2-7
d_call: -
cdr3_nt: TGTGCCAGTAGTATAGATCTCGGACAGATGAACGAGCAGTACTTC
cdr3_aa: CASSIDLGQMNEQYF

clone_size: -
v_call: TRBV6-6
j_call: TRBJ2-7
d_call: TRBD1
cdr3_nt: TGTGCCAGCAGTTGGGACAGGCGCTCCTACGAGCAGTACTTC
cdr3_aa: CASSWDRRSYEQYF

clone_size: -
v_call: TRBV30
j_call: TRBJ1-1
d_call: -
cdr3_nt: TGTGCCTGGAGTGTCGGACAGACGGCTAACACTGAAGCTTTCTTT
cdr3_aa: CAWSVGQTANTEAFF

clone_size: -
v_call: TRBV5-4
j_call: TRBJ2-5
d_call: -
cdr3_nt: TGTGCCAGCAGCTTCAGGGGATCGGAGACCCAGTACTTC
cdr3_aa: CASSFRGSETQYF

clone_size: -
v_call: TRBV13
j_call: TRBJ2-3
d_call: TRBD1
cdr3_nt: TGTGCCAGCAGTTTTAACCGGGACAGACGCACAGATACGCAGTATTTT
cdr3_aa: CASSFNRDRRTDTQYF

clone_size: -
v_call: TRBV5-4
j_call: TRBJ1-2
d_call: -
cdr3_nt: TGTGCCAGCAGTTTAGACAGTACCTCGGGTGGCTACACCTTC
cdr3_aa: CASSLDSTSGGYTF

clone_size: once
v_call: TRBV14
j_call: TRBJ1-1
d_call: -
cdr3_nt: TGTGCCAGCAGCCAAGTTTATGCGCCACCGAACACTGAAGCTTTCTTT
cdr3_aa: CASSQVYAPPNTEAFF

clone_size: -
v_call: TRBV27
j_call: TRBJ1-5
d_call: -
cdr3_nt: TGTGCCAGCAGTTTAGCAGGGGCAAGCAATCAGCCCCAGCATTTT
cdr3_aa: CASSLAGASNQPQHF

clone_size: -
v_call: TRBV6-1
j_call: TRBJ2-5
d_call: -
cdr3_nt: TGTGCCAGCAGTGGGGACACCACGCGGCAAGAGACCCAGTACTTC
cdr3_aa: CASSGDTTRQETQYF

clone_size: few
v_call: TRBV10-1
j_call: TRBJ1-4
d_call: -
cdr3_nt: TGCGCCAGCAGTGAGTCGACAGGACCCAATGAAAAACTGTTTTTT
cdr3_aa: CASSESTGPNEKLFF

clone_size: -
v_call: TRBV12-5
j_call: TRBJ2-3
d_call: TRBD2
cdr3_nt: TGTGCTAGTGTCCCTCGGGCTAGCGGGAGCACAGATACGCAGTATTTT
cdr3_aa: CASVPRASGSTDTQYF

clone_size: -
v_call: TRBV10-3
j_call: TRBJ2-7
d_call: -
cdr3_nt: TGTGCCATCAGTGAGGGGGCTATGATGGGGTACGAGCAGTACTTC
cdr3_aa: CAISEGAMMGYEQYF

clone_size: -
v_call: TRBV6-6
j_call: TRBJ1-1
d_call: -
cdr3_nt: TGTGCCAGCATCCGAACAGGGAACACTGAAGCTTTCTTT
cdr3_aa: CASIRTGNTEAFF

clone_size: -
v_call: TRBV18
j_call: TRBJ1-1
d_call: -
cdr3_nt: TGTGCCAGCTCACCACCTCAGCTAACAGGGTTAACGAACACTGAAGCTTTCTTT
cdr3_aa: CASSPPQLTGLTNTEAFF

clone_size: -
v_call: TRBV20-1
j_call: TRBJ2-1
d_call: TRBD2
cdr3_nt: TGCAGTGGGGTAGCGGGTAAGCAGTTCTTC
cdr3_aa: CSGVAGKQFF

clone_size: -
v_call: TRBV19
j_call: TRBJ2-1
d_call: -
cdr3_nt: TGTGCCAGTAGGGACTACCAGCCTTTTGCTGAGCAGTTCTTC
cdr3_aa: CASRDYQPFAEQFF

clone_size: few
v_call: TRBV5-6
j_call: TRBJ2-4
d_call: TRBD1
cdr3_nt: TGTGCCAGCAGCGTTAGGGGGCTGGCCAAAAACAGTCAGTACTTC
cdr3_aa: CASSVRGLAKNSQYF

clone_size: once
v_call: TRBV4-3
j_call: TRBJ1-3
d_call: -
cdr3_nt: TGCGCCAGCAGCCAAGATCGGGCTGGAAACACCATATATTTT
cdr3_aa: CASSQDRAGNTIYF

clone_size: -
v_call: TRBV4-1
j_call: TRBJ2-5
d_call: TRBD2
cdr3_nt: TGCGCCAGCAGCCAAACAACCGGGACTAGCGGACAAGAGACCCAGTACTTC
cdr3_aa: CASSQTTGTSGQETQYF

clone_size: -
v_call: TRBV7-2
j_call: TRBJ1-3
d_call: -
cdr3_nt: TGTGCCAGCAGCGGACAGTCTGGAAACACCATATATTTT
cdr3_aa: CASSGQSGNTIYF

clone_size: -
v_call: TRBV29-1
j_call: TRBJ2-3
d_call: TRBD1
cdr3_nt: TGCAGCGTTGGACAGGGGCTTACAGATACGCAGTATTTT
cdr3_aa: CSVGQGLTDTQYF

clone_size: -
v_call: TRBV6-5
j_call: TRBJ1-4
d_call: -
cdr3_nt: TGTGCCAGCAATGCGGGCGGGTCATCCGAAAAACTGTTTTTT
cdr3_aa: CASNAGGSSEKLFF

clone_size: -
v_call: TRBV7-2
j_call: TRBJ1-2
d_call: TRBD1
cdr3_nt: TGTGCCAGCAGCTATGACAGGGAATATGGCTACACCTTC
cdr3_aa: CASSYDREYGYTF

clone_size: -
v_call: TRBV27
j_call: TRBJ2-7
d_call: -
cdr3_nt: TGTGCCACCGGACAGAGTTCCTACGAGCAGTACTTC
cdr3_aa: CATGQSSYEQYF

clone_size: -
v_call: TRBV29-1
j_call: TRBJ2-7
d_call: -
cdr3_nt: TGCAGCGTTGTAGCCTCCTACGAGCAGTACTTC
cdr3_aa: CSVVASYEQYF

clone_size: -
v_call: TRBV5-4
j_call: TRBJ1-5
d_call: -
cdr3_nt: TGTGCCAGCAGCTTGGACAGCTCGCAGCCCCAGCATTTT
cdr3_aa: CASSLDSSQPQHF

clone_size: -
v_call: TRBV18
j_call: TRBJ1-6
d_call: -
cdr3_nt: TGTGCCAGCTCACGCGAAGGACGGACAGTCTCCTATAATTCACCCCTCCACTTT
cdr3_aa: CASSREGRTVSYNSPLHF

clone_size: -
v_call: TRBV18
j_call: TRBJ2-7
d_call: -
cdr3_nt: TGTGCCAGCTCCCTCGAGGGGGATTCCTACGAGCAGTACTTC
cdr3_aa: CASSLEGDSYEQYF

clone_size: -
v_call: TRBV7-9
j_call: TRBJ2-1
d_call: -
cdr3_nt: TGTGCCAGCAGCTTAGATCGCAATGAGCAGTTCTTC
cdr3_aa: CASSLDRNEQFF

clone_size: -
v_call: TRBV19
j_call: TRBJ2-7
d_call: TRBD2
cdr3_nt: TGTGCCAGTAGTAGACTAGCGGGGACCACCTACGAGCAGTACTTC
cdr3_aa: CASSRLAGTTYEQYF

clone_size: -
v_call: TRBV7-9
j_call: TRBJ2-7
d_call: TRBD1
cdr3_nt: TGTTCCAGCAGCTTAGCTCGGGACAGGGGCCTAGGCGAGCAGTACTTC
cdr3_aa: CSSSLARDRGLGEQYF

clone_size: -
v_call: TRBV15
j_call: TRBJ1-2
d_call: TRBD1
cdr3_nt: TGTGCCACCAGCCGCGACCGGGACAGGGGGCCTGGCTACACCTTC
cdr3_aa: CATSRDRDRGPGYTF

clone_size: -
v_call: TRBV18
j_call: TRBJ2-7
d_call: -
cdr3_nt: TGTGCCAGCTCACCACCCGTTCAGACCTACGAGCAGTACTTC
cdr3_aa: CASSPPVQTYEQYF

clone_size: once
v_call: TRBV5-1
j_call: TRBJ1-2
d_call: TRBD1
cdr3_nt: TGCGCCAGCAGCATAGGGACAGGGGGAGGCTACACCTTC
cdr3_aa: CASSIGTGGGYTF

clone_size: -
v_call: TRBV4-2
j_call: TRBJ2-3
d_call: TRBD2
cdr3_nt: TGTGCCAGCAGCCAAGGCGGGAGAACAGATACGCAGTATTTT
cdr3_aa: CASSQGGRTDTQYF

clone_size: -
v_call: TRBV7-9
j_call: TRBJ1-1
d_call: TRBD1
cdr3_nt: TGTGCCAGCAGCTTGGGGCCCAGGGGGTTCGTGAACACTGAAGCTTTCTTT
cdr3_aa: CASSLGPRGFVNTEAFF

clone_size: -
v_call: TRBV11-2
j_call: TRBJ2-5
d_call: -
cdr3_nt: TGTGCCAGCAGCTTAAATGAGGGGGTGAAGTTAGAGACCCAGTACTTC
cdr3_aa: CASSLNEGVKLETQYF

clone_size: -
v_call: TRBV11-3
j_call: TRBJ2-2
d_call: -
cdr3_nt: TGTGCCAGCAGCTTAGAGGCATCGAACACCGGGGAGCTGTTTTTT
cdr3_aa: CASSLEASNTGELFF